This T cell receptor beta chain was recovered during a study of cytomegalovirus exposure and HLA in healthy donors. Overall study context: A later analysis reported the same platform for the roughly 120 validation repertoires and the 500 to 750 first-cohort repertoires.

The CDR3 is 13 amino acids. V was pared by 6 bases and J by 5 bases, with 6 bases of the junction left unmatched. Per the germline V gene, CDR1 is SGHRS and CDR2 is YFSETQ. Comments on this clone: Its antigen remains unidentified.

Sequencing was performed with immunoSEQ multiplex PCR; in TCRdb, only in-frame clones are kept and a portion is missing. The sample has about 150,000 clones, approximately 86% seen once. Study outcomes and limitations: Among TCR sequences, most were rare, though some public TCRs appeared in many donors. In the 130 or so validation repertoires, a later analysis found that first-cohort TCR clusters tended to co-occur.

This TCR came from a man between 18 and 29 years old in good health and CMV-seropositive. The chain carries TRBV5-1 and TRBJ2-3, with 7 bases aligning to TRBD1. Input material: PBMCs. The CDR3 DNA is TGCGCCAGCAACGGACAGGTAGGAGATACGCAGTATTTT. This codes for CASNGQVGDTQYF.